This T cell receptor (beta chain) was sequenced in a study of Tregs in tolerant kidney transplant recipients (dated by TCRdb to about 2019). Context from the whole study: Related donors were used in the transplants with nonmyeloablative bone marrow transplantation, and mixed chimerism was transient in the human trials. Before combined kidney and bone marrow transplantation, this study identified donor-specific regulatory T cells using TCRbeta sequencing and then followed those same cells after transplant. General findings and caveats noted by the study authors: Because only a small number of patients were included, the study had limitations, and the results will need to be validated in larger populations as well as under other immunosuppression protocols. Expanding Tregs with activated donor B cells appeared to identify the most biologically relevant and donor-specific TCRbeta repertoire. Although technical replication error seemed to be minimal, the question of biological reproducibility was not addressed directly. For some patients the PCR primers changed over time, which made it impossible to compare the samples from those patients at the nucleotide level. In tolerant patients, donor-specific Tregs expanded more than Tregs overall, which suggests antigen-driven rather than nonspecific expansion.

Per the publication, the time point label means: blood sample drawn before combined kidney and bone marrow transplant. In bulk CFSE mixed lymphocyte reactions, CFSE-labeled recipient PBMCs were cocultured with irradiated donor PBMCs for 5 to 6 days, then stained for CD3/CD4/CD8 and FACS-sorted. A few combined kidney and bone marrow transplant recipients from the ITN036ST trial were included as patients, and samples were available only from these trial subjects. Healthy control blood was processed to PBMCs by Ficoll density gradient and cryopreserved, and patient PBMCs were collected before and after transplant. V was cut back by 0 bases and J by 5 bases, leaving a gap of 17 bases between them. From the germline V gene (reference sequence), CDR1 is LGHDT and CDR2 is YNNKEL. Counted from cysteine to phenylalanine, this CDR3 has 17 amino acids. The DNA covers only part of the CDR3, 42 bases in frame from base 1.

Regarding this clone: Its antigen target is currently unknown. The read comes to an end 3 residues before the CDR3 does, leaving the germline J gene to fill in the end.

For TCRbeta CDR3 sequencing, genomic DNA from the sorted cells was extracted using the QIAGEN DNeasy Blood and Tissue Kit. High-throughput TCRbeta CDR3 sequencing was carried out commercially through immunoSEQ, with PCR amplification with bias correction and internal controls included. In the paper's pipeline: Unique productive TCRbeta sequences were defined by CDR3 nucleotide sequence where primers matched, and otherwise by CDR3 amino acid sequence together with Vbeta and Jbeta genes. A sequence was defined as donor-reactive if the sequence was expanded at least 5-fold in CFSE-low cells compared with unstimulated cells and had a frequency of at least 0.01% in CFSE-low cells. Repertoire divergence was quantified by Jensen-Shannon divergence using the top 100 TCRbeta sequences ranked by frequency. For any sample with multiple sequencing runs, sorting error was corrected in each run separately before the runs were pooled. Sourced from immuneACCESS, this table was stored by TCRdb with only in-frame sequences that have V and J called. A share of the clones is absent; for the studies checked, an unresolved V gene accounts for under half, and the remainder has no known explanation. V and J calls and clone size are those listed in that table; D and trimming were worked out from the DNA. For this sample, the table gives over 1,500 clones. 15% to 20% of the sample lies in the top ten.

This clonotype was obtained from a human patient who received a combined kidney and bone marrow transplant. The V and J genes are TRBV3-1 (or the pseudogene TRBV3-2) and TRBJ2-1, with a weak D call of TRBD1 (5 bases match). The specimen was CD4+ T cells from blood cultured with allogeneic cells, collected before the transplant. The part of the CDR3 DNA that was read is TGTGCCAGCAGCCAAGACCTCAGGGTTTCGTTCAACAATGAG. Its translation reads: CASSQDLRVSFNNE. The entire CDR3 is CASSQDLRVSFNNEQFF.